This T cell receptor beta chain was identified during a study of blood T cell repertoires in COVID-19. Study-level background: Collection of acute and convalescent COVID-19 samples took place in the United States, Italy and Spain. PBMCs, B-cell-depleted T cells, or T cells were the source of the cDNA or gDNA that made up the material.

Authors' processing steps: Reference gene primer amplification gave nucleated cell count estimates. Data came from immunoSEQ multiplex PCR; TCRdb stores just in-frame clones and leaves some out. V and J calls and clone size are copied from that table; D and trimming were computed from the DNA. The sample holds approximately 150,000 clones, 70% to 90% seen once. V was pared by 6 bases and J by 6 bases, with 12 bases between. The length of the CDR3 is 13 residues. The chain joins TRBV12-3 or TRBV12-4 to TRBJ2-1, with D unclear. The specimen sequenced was peripheral blood. The TCR comes from a woman in her 70s with acute or convalescent COVID-19. The CDR3 sequence: CASSPSASNEQFF. The CDR3 DNA reads TGTGCCAGCAGCCCCAGTGCCAGCAATGAGCAGTTCTTC.